This TCR beta chain was found in a study of T-cell reconstitution after alpha-beta-depleted transplantation in children. This CDR3 has 13 amino acids. CDR1 and CDR2 (germline): SGHTA, FQGNSA. Losses at the gene ends were 3 bases for V and 8 bases for J; bases not matched to a gene: 3. Unique molecular identifiers tagged the TCRbeta library. TCRdb independently ran MiXCR on the PCR reads; one entry per CDR3 protein. The profile shows roughly 220,000 distinct CDR3 sequences, approximately 9.9% of them singletons. This clonotype was seen ten or more times. The chain combines TRBV7-2 with TRBJ2-1; the match to TRBD1 covers 8 bases. The source was PBMCs from the stem cell graft donor, collected from the stem cell graft. The source is a human donor who donated a stem cell graft to a child with SCID. CDR3 DNA sequence: TGTGCCAGCAGCTTTCGACAGGGGCATGAGCAGTTCTTC. Translation: CASSFRQGHEQFF.